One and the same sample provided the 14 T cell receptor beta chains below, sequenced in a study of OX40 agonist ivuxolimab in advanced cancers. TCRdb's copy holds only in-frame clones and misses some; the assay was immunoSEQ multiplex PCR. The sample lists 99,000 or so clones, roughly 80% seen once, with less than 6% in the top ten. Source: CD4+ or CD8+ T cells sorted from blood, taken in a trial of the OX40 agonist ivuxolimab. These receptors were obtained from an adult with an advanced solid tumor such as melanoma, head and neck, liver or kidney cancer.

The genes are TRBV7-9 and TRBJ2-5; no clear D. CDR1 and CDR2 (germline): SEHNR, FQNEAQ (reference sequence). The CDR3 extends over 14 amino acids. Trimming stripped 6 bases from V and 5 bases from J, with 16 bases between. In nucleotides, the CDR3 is TGTGCCAGCAGTCTTGTGGTAGGGTTGGAGACCCAGTACTTC. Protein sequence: CASSLVVGLETQYF.

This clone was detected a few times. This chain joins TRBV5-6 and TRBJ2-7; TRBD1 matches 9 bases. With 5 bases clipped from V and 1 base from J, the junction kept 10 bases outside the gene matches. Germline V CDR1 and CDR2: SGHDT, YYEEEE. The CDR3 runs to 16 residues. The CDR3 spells CASRLPGTGTSYEQYF. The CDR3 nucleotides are TGTGCCAGCAGATTACCTGGGACAGGGACTTCCTACGAGCAGTACTTC.

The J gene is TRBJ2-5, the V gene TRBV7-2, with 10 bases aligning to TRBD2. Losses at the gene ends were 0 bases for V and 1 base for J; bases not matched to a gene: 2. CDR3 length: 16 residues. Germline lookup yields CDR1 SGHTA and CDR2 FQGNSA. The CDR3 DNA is TGTGCCAGCAGCTTAGCGGCTAGCGGGGGCCAAGAGACCCAGTACTTC. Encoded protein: CASSLAASGGQETQYF.

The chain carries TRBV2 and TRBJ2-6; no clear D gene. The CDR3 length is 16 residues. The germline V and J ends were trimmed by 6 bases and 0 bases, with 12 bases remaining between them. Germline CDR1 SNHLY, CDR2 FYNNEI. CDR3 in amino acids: CASRPQLTSGANVLTF. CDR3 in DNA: TGTGCCAGCAGGCCTCAGCTAACCTCTGGGGCCAACGTCCTGACTTTC. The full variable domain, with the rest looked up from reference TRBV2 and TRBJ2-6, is EPEVTQTPSHQVTQMGQEVILRCVPISNHLYFYWYRQILGQKVEFLVSFYNNEISEKSEIFDDQFSVERPDGSNFTLKIRSTKLEDSAMYFCASRPQLTSGANVLTFGAGSRLTVL.

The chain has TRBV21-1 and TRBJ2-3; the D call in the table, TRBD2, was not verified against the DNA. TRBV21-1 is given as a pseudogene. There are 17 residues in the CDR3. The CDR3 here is CASSTTGTSGFADTQYF. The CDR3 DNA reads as TGTGCCAGCAGCACAACCGGGACTAGCGGGTTCGCAGATACGCAGTATTTT.

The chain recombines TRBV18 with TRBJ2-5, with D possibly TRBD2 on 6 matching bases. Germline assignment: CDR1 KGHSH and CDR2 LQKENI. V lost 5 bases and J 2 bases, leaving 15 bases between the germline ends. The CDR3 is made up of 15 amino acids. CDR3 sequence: CASSTGLAKQETQYF. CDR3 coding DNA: TGTGCCAGCTCAACCGGGCTAGCGAAACAAGAGACCCAGTACTTC. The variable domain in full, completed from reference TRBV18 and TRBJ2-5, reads NAGVMQNPRHLVRRRGQEARLRCSPMKGHSHVYWYRQLPEEGLKFMVYLQKENIIDESGMPKERFSAEFPKEGPSILRIQQVVRGDSAAYFCASSTGLAKQETQYFGPGTRLLVL.

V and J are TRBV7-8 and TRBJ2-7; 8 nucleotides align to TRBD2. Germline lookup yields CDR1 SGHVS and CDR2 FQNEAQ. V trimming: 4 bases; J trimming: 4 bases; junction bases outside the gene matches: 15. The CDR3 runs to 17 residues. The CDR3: CASSSGTSGVRFYEQYF. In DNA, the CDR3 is TGTGCCAGCAGCTCCGGGACTAGTGGTGTGCGGTTTTACGAGCAGTACTTC.

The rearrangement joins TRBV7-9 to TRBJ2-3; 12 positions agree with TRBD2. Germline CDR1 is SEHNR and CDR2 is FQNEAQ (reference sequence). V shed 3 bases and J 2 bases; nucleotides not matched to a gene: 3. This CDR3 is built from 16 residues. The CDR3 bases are TGTGCCAGCAGCTTCCTAGCGGGGGGGAACACAGATACGCAGTATTTT. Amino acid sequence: CASSFLAGGNTDTQYF.

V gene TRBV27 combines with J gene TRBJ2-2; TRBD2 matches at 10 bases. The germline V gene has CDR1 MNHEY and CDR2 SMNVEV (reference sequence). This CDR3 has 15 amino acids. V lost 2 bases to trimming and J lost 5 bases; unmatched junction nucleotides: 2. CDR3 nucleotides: TGTGCCAGCAGTTTACGAGCGGGGGGGACCGGGGAGCTGTTTTTT. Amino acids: CASSLRAGGTGELFF.

CDR3 coding DNA: TGTGCTAGTGGTTTGGCACTGGACAGCCTTACCTCCTACGAGCAGTACTTC. Its protein is CASGLALDSLTSYEQYF. V and J are TRBV12-5 and TRBJ2-7, with D perhaps TRBD1 (6 bases). Germline CDR1 is LGHNT and CDR2 is FRNRAP. The CDR3 extends over 17 amino acids. Trimming took off 1 base at V and 0 bases at J, with 16 bases between the two ends.

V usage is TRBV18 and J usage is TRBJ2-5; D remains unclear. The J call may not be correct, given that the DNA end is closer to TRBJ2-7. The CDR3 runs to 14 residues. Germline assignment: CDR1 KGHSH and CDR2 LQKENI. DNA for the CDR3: TGTGCCAGCTCACCTCCTGGGATTACCTACGAGCAGTACTTC. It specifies CASSPPGITYEQYF.

In DNA, the CDR3 is TGTGCCAGCAGCCCCACTCAATTTGGTCCGTGGGGCTACACCTTC. This codes for CASSPTQFGPWGYTF. J is TRBJ1-2 and V is TRBV9, with D uncertain. V lost 4 bases to trimming and J lost 8 bases, with 21 bases between them. CDR3 length: 15 residues. The germline V gene has CDR1 SGDLS and CDR2 YYNGEE. Drawing the rest from reference TRBV9 and TRBJ1-2, the complete variable domain is DSGVTQTPKHLITATGQRVTLRCSPRSGDLSVYWYQQSLDQGLQFLIQYYNGEERAKGNILERFSAQQFPDLHSELNLSSLELGDSALYFCASSPTQFGPWGYTFGSGTRLTVV.

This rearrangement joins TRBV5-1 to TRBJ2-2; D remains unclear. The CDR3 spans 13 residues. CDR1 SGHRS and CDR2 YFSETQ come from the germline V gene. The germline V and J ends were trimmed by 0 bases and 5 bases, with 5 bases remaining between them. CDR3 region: CASSLAGTGELFF. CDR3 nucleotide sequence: TGCGCCAGCAGCTTGGCCGGTACCGGGGAGCTGTTTTTT.

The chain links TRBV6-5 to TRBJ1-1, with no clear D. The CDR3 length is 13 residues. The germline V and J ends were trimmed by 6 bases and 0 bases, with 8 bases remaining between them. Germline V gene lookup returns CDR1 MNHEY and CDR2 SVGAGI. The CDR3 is CASSQDLNTEAFF. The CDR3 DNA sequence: TGTGCCAGCAGCCAAGACCTGAACACTGAAGCTTTCTTT.